The TCR beta chain under discussion was sequenced for a study of T cells after yellow fever vaccination. General study points: Peaking on day 5 versus 15, the secondary response was faster but weaker.

This clonotype was seen at least ten times. No antigen is known for it. TCRdb redid the calling of the 5' RACE reads with MiXCR, one entry per CDR3 protein. The sample lists almost 600,000 distinct CDR3 sequences; about 13% were seen once. Per germline, CDR1 SGHTA and CDR2 FQGNSA. J was trimmed by 9 bases and V by 6 bases; bases with no gene match: 12. This CDR3 spans 16 amino acids. The sequence derives from a man between 25 and 39 years old who received the YFV17D yellow fever vaccine. This rearrangement joins TRBV7-2 to TRBJ2-1; 12 bases agree with TRBD2. The sample consisted of PBMCs, taken on the day of the yellow fever booster vaccination. The CDR3: CASRGLLAGGGGEQFF. CDR3 DNA: TGTGCCAGCAGGGGATTACTAGCGGGAGGCGGGGGTGAGCAGTTCTTC. The variable domain in full, with the rest retrieved from reference TRBV7-2 and TRBJ2-1, is GAGVSQSPSNKVTEKGKDVELRCDPISGHTALYWYRQSLGQGLEFLIYFQGNSAPDKSGLPSDRFSAERTGGSVSTLTIQRTQQEDSAVYLCASRGLLAGGGGEQFFGPGTRLTVL.